The clone carrying this TCR beta chain was counted a single time. This specimen belongs to a study of shared clonotypes between healthy human individuals. The ends lost 3 bases at V and 7 bases at J; junction bases unmatched: 11. Germline CDR1 is SGHTA and CDR2 is FQGNSA. The CDR3 sequence is 16 residues long. TCRdb's table, derived via immunoSEQ multiplex PCR, lists solely in-frame clones and lacks some. The sample records 2,100,000 or so clones, 95% being singletons. The rearrangement joins TRBV7-2 to TRBJ2-2; 7 nucleotides align to TRBD1. Sequenced material: naive CD4+ T cells sorted from blood. Noted subset: CD45RA+ positively selected. The sequence derives from a man aged 18 to 30 in good health. In DNA form, the CDR3 reads TGTGCCAGCAGCTTTCGACAGGGTCGTACGCTCGGGGAGCTGTTTTTT. This sequence encodes CASSFRQGRTLGELFF.